Sequencing of this TCR beta chain was carried out in a study of beta chain features in type 1 diabetes. Study results and limitations: Unsettled here was the matter of whether HLA type influences TCRB rearrangement. Moderate but significant shortening of TCRB CDR3s was recorded in all four CD4+ subsets from Type 1 diabetes patients.

Investigators reverse transcribed all isolated RNA, so they sequenced expressed TCRB transcripts. The study sequenced naive, central memory and regulatory T cell samples to an average of roughly 4 million reads. The repertoire was sequenced with immunoSEQ multiplex PCR; TCRdb's copy has only in-frame clones and lacks some. Of 500,000 to 850,000 clones in the sample, over 11% were seen once. To note about this clone: What it binds is not known.

The sequence was collected from a man aged 18 to 35 with type 1 diabetes. Sequencing was carried out using naive CD4+ T cells from blood.

CDR3 region: CAWSASLRVGESPLHF. As DNA, the CDR3 is TGTGCCTGGAGCGCAAGCCTCCGGGTGGGGGAATCACCCCTCCACTTT. The J gene is TRBJ1-6, the V gene TRBV30; D is perhaps TRBD1 (5 bases). Germline assignment: CDR1 GTSNPN and CDR2 SVGIG (reference sequence). The CDR3 contains 16 residues. Trimming removed 3 bases from V and 10 bases from J, with 22 bases in between.